The 11 T cell receptor beta chains listed next were all sequenced from one sample in a study of shared clonotypes between healthy human individuals. Only in-frame clones appear in the TCRdb table, and some are missing; sequencing was by immunoSEQ multiplex PCR. The data show over a million clones, 95% to 99% seen once. Specimen: naive CD4+ T cells sorted from blood. Regarding subset: CD45RA+ positively selected. The receptors were sampled from a young man in good health.

The chain couples TRBV7-8 to TRBJ1-4; no definite D call. V lost 1 base and J lost 3, with 6 bases in between. Germline V gene data show CDR1 as SGHVS and CDR2 as FQNEAQ. This CDR3 has 14 residues. CDR3 bases: TGTGCCAGCAGCTTAGTCAGACCTAATGAAAAACTGTTTTTT. It codes for CASSLVRPNEKLFF.

As for this clone: The sample contains more than one DNA sequence encoding this CDR3. The rearrangement uses TRBV18 and TRBJ2-7, with a possible D match to TRBD1 (5 bases). V dropped 5 bases and J dropped 3 bases, with 5 bases sitting between them. Looked up from germline, CDR1 is KGHSH and CDR2 is LQKENI. CDR3 size: 11 residues. The CDR3 loop is CASSTGYEQYF. The CDR3, as DNA: TGTGCCAGCTCAACAGGCTACGAGCAGTACTTC. Using reference TRBV18 and TRBJ2-7 for the parts outside the CDR3, the full variable domain is NAGVMQNPRHLVRRRGQEARLRCSPMKGHSHVYWYRQLPEEGLKFMVYLQKENIIDESGMPKERFSAEFPKEGPSILRIQQVVRGDSAAYFCASSTGYEQYFGPGTRLTVT.

The CDR3 region has the DNA TGTGCCAGCTCCCGGTTAGCGGGAGGGGCCTACGAGCAGTACTTC. Its translation: CASSRLAGGAYEQYF. This chain joins TRBV28 and TRBJ2-7; TRBD2 aligns across 11 bases. With 8 bases clipped from V and 2 bases from J, the junction kept 8 bases outside the gene matches. Per germline, CDR1 MDHEN and CDR2 SYDVKM. The CDR3 is 15 residues long.

The V gene is TRBV7-7, the J gene TRBJ2-5, with D perhaps TRBD1 (5 bases). The CDR3 covers 14 residues. V lost 5 bases, J lost 0 bases, and 10 bases lay in between. CDR1 and CDR2 (germline): SSHAT, FNYEAQ (reference sequence). The CDR3, as DNA: TGTGCCAGCAGCGCAACCAGGGACCAAGAGACCCAGTACTTC. Its translation: CASSATRDQETQYF.

V is TRBV29-1 and J is TRBJ2-2, with TRBD1 as a possible D gene (5 bases). Germline values: CDR1 SQVTM, CDR2 ANQGSEA. Trimming removed 6 bases from V and 0 bases from J, with 11 bases in between. The CDR3 totals 14 residues. CDR3 nucleotide sequence: TGCAGCGTGGGCACAGGAGCGAACACCGGGGAGCTGTTTTTT. It codes for CSVGTGANTGELFF.

J is TRBJ2-7 and V is TRBV25-1; D is perhaps TRBD1 (5 bases). Germline CDR1 MGHDK, CDR2 SYGVNS. Trimming left V 1 base short and J 3 bases short, with 13 bases between. The CDR3 consists of 15 residues. The chain's CDR3 is CASSEWGQVGYEQYF. CDR3 bases: TGTGCCAGCAGTGAATGGGGCCAGGTGGGCTACGAGCAGTACTTC.

Written as DNA, the CDR3 is TGTGCCAGCAGCTTATCTCGCGCCACAGATACGCAGTATTTT. Protein product: CASSLSRATDTQYF. This chain joins TRBV7-2 and TRBJ2-3; unclear D gene. This CDR3 is built from 14 residues. Per the germline V gene, CDR1 is SGHTA and CDR2 is FQGNSA. V lost 2 bases, J lost 2 bases, and 8 bases lay in between.

The chain employs TRBV2 and TRBJ2-7; TRBD2 aligns across 8 bases. Germline V gene lookup returns CDR1 SNHLY and CDR2 FYNNEI. The V segment lost 1 base and the J segment 1 base; nucleotides outside the gene matches: 6. This CDR3 contains 16 residues. The CDR3 DNA reads as TGTGCCAGCAGTGAAGGGGGACTAGATACATCCTACGAGCAGTACTTC. The encoded protein is CASSEGGLDTSYEQYF.

CDR3 sequence: CASSALGPGQGGETQYF. CDR3 DNA: TGTGCCAGCTCAGCTCTTGGACCGGGACAGGGAGGGGAGACCCAGTACTTC. The chain joins TRBV18 to TRBJ2-5; 9 bases are a match to TRBD1. CDR1 is KGHSH, CDR2 LQKENI, per germline. The V gene end was trimmed by 5 bases and the J gene end by 5 bases; junction bases not matched to a gene: 15. CDR3 length equals 17 residues.

The gene calls are TRBV9 and TRBJ1-2; D is ambiguous. Trimming took 0 bases from V and 0 from J, leaving 9 bases between them. CDR3 size: 15 residues. Germline-derived CDR1 and CDR2 are SGDLS and YYNGEE. CDR3 bases: TGTGCCAGCAGCGTAGACGGAGGAGCTAACTATGGCTACACCTTC. Its protein is CASSVDGGANYGYTF.

The rearrangement uses TRBV5-6 and TRBJ1-2, with TRBD1 as a possible D gene (5 bases). The CDR3 has 13 residues. Germline assignment: CDR1 SGHDT and CDR2 YYEEEE. V was trimmed by 4 bases and J by 1 base, leaving 8 bases between them. The DNA for the CDR3 is TGTGCCAGCAGCCCGGGGGATAACTATGGCTACACCTTC. Protein: CASSPGDNYGYTF.